These T cell receptor beta chains were read from a single sample in a study of shared clonotypes between healthy human individuals. Generated by immunoSEQ multiplex PCR, the TCRdb table keeps only in-frame clones and is missing some. The sample lists millions of clones, approximately 95% occurring once. Sequenced material: naive CD8+ T cells sorted from blood. All receptors derive from a man between 18 and 29 years old in good health. Each CDR3 is given with its conserved first and last residue. The order of the fields is D gene, clone size, J gene, V gene, CDR3 DNA, CDR3 protein. The D gene is left open where the match is weak. Clone size is given for some rows only: seen once, a few or many times, or a class if the clone is expanded.

d_gene: -
abundance: -
j_gene: TRBJ2-7
v_gene: TRBV1
CDR3nt: TGCACCAGCAGCCAGGGCCCCGGGGCTTGGGAGCAGTACTTC
CDR3aa: CTSSQGPGAWEQYF

d_gene: -
abundance: -
j_gene: TRBJ2-1
v_gene: TRBV9
CDR3nt: TGTGCCAGCAGCGTAGTTCCCAACTCCTACAATGAGCAGTTCTTC
CDR3aa: CASSVVPNSYNEQFF

d_gene: -
abundance: -
j_gene: TRBJ2-5
v_gene: TRBV25-1
CDR3nt: TGTGCCAGCACTAGGGGGGAGACCCAGTACTTC
CDR3aa: CASTRGETQYF

d_gene: -
abundance: -
j_gene: TRBJ2-5
v_gene: TRBV30
CDR3nt: TGTGCCTGGAGTAGCTTCTGGGAGACCCAGTACTTC
CDR3aa: CAWSSFWETQYF

d_gene: -
abundance: -
j_gene: TRBJ1-2
v_gene: TRBV19
CDR3nt: TGTGCCAGTGGCCGGACAGCCTCATATGGCTACACCTTC
CDR3aa: CASGRTASYGYTF

d_gene: -
abundance: -
j_gene: TRBJ2-5
v_gene: TRBV7-9
CDR3nt: TGTGCCAGCCAGGAAGAAGAGACCCAGTACTTC
CDR3aa: CASQEEETQYF

d_gene: -
abundance: -
j_gene: TRBJ2-3
v_gene: TRBV4-1
CDR3nt: TGCGCCAGCAGCCAACTCCTTCAAAAGCCCACAGATACGCAGTATTTT
CDR3aa: CASSQLLQKPTDTQYF

d_gene: -
abundance: -
j_gene: TRBJ2-1
v_gene: TRBV5-1
CDR3nt: TGCGCCAGCAGCCCCGATATCAGCTCCTACAATGAGCAGTTCTTC
CDR3aa: CASSPDISSYNEQFF

d_gene: TRBD1
abundance: -
j_gene: TRBJ2-7
v_gene: TRBV19
CDR3nt: TGTGCCAGTAGTTCCCGGGACAGGTTTGGCGACGAGCAGTACTTC
CDR3aa: CASSSRDRFGDEQYF

d_gene: -
abundance: -
j_gene: TRBJ1-3
v_gene: TRBV28
CDR3nt: TGTGCCAGCACTCACACGGGGGGCCACTCTGGAAACACCATATATTTT
CDR3aa: CASTHTGGHSGNTIYF

d_gene: -
abundance: -
j_gene: TRBJ2-3
v_gene: TRBV7-9
CDR3nt: TGTGCCAGCACCGAAACCCCTTTTGATACGCAGTATTTT
CDR3aa: CASTETPFDTQYF

d_gene: -
abundance: once
j_gene: TRBJ2-7
v_gene: TRBV6-5
CDR3nt: TGTGCCAGCAGTTACTCAGGCTTATACGAGCAGTACTTC
CDR3aa: CASSYSGLYEQYF

d_gene: -
abundance: -
j_gene: TRBJ1-1
v_gene: TRBV11-1
CDR3nt: TGTGCCAGCAGCTTGAGGGGGGATATGAACACTGAAGCTTTCTTT
CDR3aa: CASSLRGDMNTEAFF

d_gene: TRBD1
abundance: -
j_gene: TRBJ1-2
v_gene: TRBV18
CDR3nt: TGTGCCAGCTCACCTGACAGGGACTATGGCTACACCTTC
CDR3aa: CASSPDRDYGYTF

d_gene: -
abundance: -
j_gene: TRBJ2-6
v_gene: TRBV6-5
CDR3nt: TGTGCCAGCAGCTTATCTGGGGCCAACGTCCTGACTTTC
CDR3aa: CASSLSGANVLTF

d_gene: -
abundance: -
j_gene: TRBJ1-1
v_gene: TRBV6-5
CDR3nt: TGTGCCAGCTCCGGGGCAGAGCTGAACACTGAAGCTTTCTTT
CDR3aa: CASSGAELNTEAFF

d_gene: -
abundance: -
j_gene: TRBJ2-3
v_gene: TRBV7-9
CDR3nt: TGTGCCAGCAGCGCAAGGACGGGGGACCCAGATACGCAGTATTTT
CDR3aa: CASSARTGDPDTQYF

d_gene: TRBD1
abundance: -
j_gene: TRBJ1-1
v_gene: TRBV6-5
CDR3nt: TGTGCCAGCACACAGGGGGTAGGCACTGAAGCTTTCTTT
CDR3aa: CASTQGVGTEAFF

d_gene: TRBD2
abundance: once
j_gene: TRBJ2-7
v_gene: TRBV2
CDR3nt: TGTGCCAGCAGGGGGACTAGCGGGAGGGTGGACGAGCAGTACTTC
CDR3aa: CASRGTSGRVDEQYF

d_gene: -
abundance: -
j_gene: TRBJ2-7
v_gene: TRBV6-5
CDR3nt: TGTGCCAGCCGCCAGAGACAGATAGCCTACGAGCAGTACTTC
CDR3aa: CASRQRQIAYEQYF

d_gene: TRBD1
abundance: -
j_gene: TRBJ1-1
v_gene: TRBV30
CDR3nt: TGTGCCTGGAGTGTAGGACAGGGGAACACTGAAGCTTTCTTT
CDR3aa: CAWSVGQGNTEAFF

d_gene: -
abundance: -
j_gene: TRBJ1-2
v_gene: TRBV27
CDR3nt: TGTGCCAGCAGTTTAAGGCAAAGTCTCGATGGCTACACCTTC
CDR3aa: CASSLRQSLDGYTF

d_gene: -
abundance: -
j_gene: TRBJ2-5
v_gene: TRBV28
CDR3nt: TGTGCCAGCAGTTTTGGTGGGGGAACCCAAGAGACCCAGTACTTC
CDR3aa: CASSFGGGTQETQYF

d_gene: -
abundance: -
j_gene: TRBJ1-1
v_gene: TRBV25-1
CDR3nt: TGTGCCAGCAGTGAGAATAGGGCGGGGCCAGATGAAGCTTTCTTT
CDR3aa: CASSENRAGPDEAFF

d_gene: -
abundance: -
j_gene: TRBJ2-7
v_gene: TRBV27
CDR3nt: TGTGCCAGCAGGCAGACTTTGGCTACGGTCTACGAGCAGTACTTC
CDR3aa: CASRQTLATVYEQYF

d_gene: TRBD2
abundance: once
j_gene: TRBJ2-3
v_gene: TRBV5-4
CDR3nt: TGTGCCAGCAGCTTCGGGACTAACACAGATACGCAGTATTTT
CDR3aa: CASSFGTNTDTQYF

d_gene: -
abundance: -
j_gene: TRBJ1-3
v_gene: TRBV5-1
CDR3nt: TGCGCCAGCAGCCCCGAAGCGGGCTTCTCTGGAAACACCATATATTTT
CDR3aa: CASSPEAGFSGNTIYF

d_gene: -
abundance: -
j_gene: TRBJ1-3
v_gene: TRBV5-4
CDR3nt: TGTGCCAGCAGCTTGGCGGGATACTCTGGAAACACCATATATTTT
CDR3aa: CASSLAGYSGNTIYF

d_gene: TRBD1
abundance: -
j_gene: TRBJ1-1
v_gene: TRBV28
CDR3nt: TGTGCCAGCAGTTACGGACAGGGGCCTGAAGCTTTCTTT
CDR3aa: CASSYGQGPEAFF

d_gene: -
abundance: -
j_gene: TRBJ2-7
v_gene: TRBV7-2
CDR3nt: TGTGCCAGCAGCCCCGCCTGGGGCTACGAGCAGTACTTC
CDR3aa: CASSPAWGYEQYF

d_gene: -
abundance: -
j_gene: TRBJ1-5
v_gene: TRBV4-1
CDR3nt: TGCGCCAGCAGCACCCGACAGGTTAGCAATCAGCCCCAGCATTTT
CDR3aa: CASSTRQVSNQPQHF

d_gene: TRBD1
abundance: -
j_gene: TRBJ1-3
v_gene: TRBV5-1
CDR3nt: TGCGCCAGCAGCCACCGACAGGGGGTAGAAGGAAACACCATATATTTT
CDR3aa: CASSHRQGVEGNTIYF

d_gene: TRBD1
abundance: once
j_gene: TRBJ1-2
v_gene: TRBV4-3
CDR3nt: TGCGCCAGCAGCCAGGACGAGACAGGGGCGGGCTATGGCTACACCTTC
CDR3aa: CASSQDETGAGYGYTF

d_gene: -
abundance: -
j_gene: TRBJ2-2
v_gene: TRBV19
CDR3nt: TGTGCCAGTAGTATAATGGGCTTGGGGACCGGGGAGCTGTTTTTT
CDR3aa: CASSIMGLGTGELFF

d_gene: -
abundance: -
j_gene: TRBJ2-3
v_gene: TRBV27
CDR3nt: TGTGCCAGCAGTTTGGCCGGGACCCGAAGCACAGATACGCAGTATTTT
CDR3aa: CASSLAGTRSTDTQYF

d_gene: TRBD1
abundance: -
j_gene: TRBJ2-5
v_gene: TRBV6-6
CDR3nt: TGTGCCAGCAGGCGACAGGGTTGGGAGACCCAGTACTTC
CDR3aa: CASRRQGWETQYF

d_gene: -
abundance: -
j_gene: TRBJ2-5
v_gene: TRBV29-1
CDR3nt: TGCAGCGTTGTAGTTGGGTTGCGTAAAGAGACCCAGTACTTC
CDR3aa: CSVVVGLRKETQYF

d_gene: -
abundance: -
j_gene: TRBJ1-1
v_gene: TRBV27
CDR3nt: TGTGCCAGCAGGCGGGGGAACACTGAAGCTTTCTTT
CDR3aa: CASRRGNTEAFF

d_gene: -
abundance: -
j_gene: TRBJ1-4
v_gene: TRBV25-1
CDR3nt: TGTGCCAGCAGTGAAAGACAGTCTCGGGAAAAACTGTTTTTT
CDR3aa: CASSERQSREKLFF

d_gene: -
abundance: -
j_gene: TRBJ1-1
v_gene: TRBV5-1
CDR3nt: TGCGCCAGCAGGGAATTTTCAGAATACTTTGAAGCTTTCTTT
CDR3aa: CASREFSEYFEAFF

d_gene: -
abundance: -
j_gene: TRBJ1-4
v_gene: TRBV7-9
CDR3nt: TGTGCCAGCAGCTTCCCCAGGGGATCGTACGCAACTAATGAAAAACTGTTTTTT
CDR3aa: CASSFPRGSYATNEKLFF

d_gene: -
abundance: -
j_gene: TRBJ2-7
v_gene: TRBV7-9
CDR3nt: TGTGCCAGCAGCTCGACTAGCGAGCAGTACTTC
CDR3aa: CASSSTSEQYF

d_gene: TRBD1
abundance: -
j_gene: TRBJ2-7
v_gene: TRBV5-1
CDR3nt: TGCGCCAGCAGCCAGGGACAGGGAGTCTACGAGCAGTACTTC
CDR3aa: CASSQGQGVYEQYF